What follows are 30 T cell receptor delta chains derived from one specimen sequenced in a study of γδ T cells in repeated Plasmodium falciparum infection. TCRdb applied CATT to the multiplex PCR reads for clone calling. The sample includes about 48,000 delta-chain clones, roughly 1.5% of them seen just once. Gammadelta T cells were flow-sorted from PBMC into Vgamma9/Vdelta2+ and Vdelta2-negative populations for bulk analysis. Sequenced input: gamma-delta T cells from blood. Receptors were obtained from a pool of human donors (malaria-infected and uninfected, not separated).

This clone was seen at least ten times. This chain uses TRAV29/DV5 with TRDJ1, with a tentative D call TRDD3 (6 bases). The CDR3 extends over 18 amino acids. V was cut by 0 bases and J by 0 bases, with 21 bases left in between. Germline V gives CDR1 NSMFDY, CDR2 ISSIKDK. CDR3 nucleotide sequence: TGTGCAGCAAGCGCTATTCAAAAGGGGATTCAGTACACCGATAAACTCATCTTT. It codes for CAASAIQKGIQYTDKLIF. Supplemented by reference TRAV29/DV5 and TRDJ1, the full variable domain reads DQQVKQNSPSLSVQEGRISILNCDYTNSMFDYFLWYKKYPAEGPTFLISISSIKDKNEDGRFTVFLNKSAKHLSLHIVPSQPGDSAVYFCAASAIQKGIQYTDKLIFGKGTRVTVEP.

Concerning this clone: The protein given by TCRdb reflects a much larger clone and differs at residue 6 from this DNA's translation, likely from a read error; the protein shown is the DNA's translation. The gene calls are TRDV2 and TRDJ1; 8 bases are shared with TRDD3. TCRdb is silent on the J gene; assignment here came from matching the DNA to germline. J gave up 0 bases and V 0 bases, and 8 bases lay outside the gene matches. CDR3 length equals 17 residues. Germline V gives CDR1 GEAIGNYY, CDR2 EKD. The CDR3 loop is CACDTSGIPLYTDKLIF. The DNA of the CDR3 is TGTGCCTGTGACACCTCGGGGATACCACTTTACACCGATAAACTCATCTTT.

By share, this clone ranks as medium-sized. Within the sample, other DNA sequences also encode this same CDR3. The chain joins TRDV2 to TRDJ1, with 9 bases that match TRDD3. The germline gives CDR1 GEAIGNYY, CDR2 EKD. V lost 1 base and J lost 2; bases outside the gene matches: 25. This CDR3 comprises 22 residues. CDR3 in amino acids: CACDTPVLGDHRPPPGTDKLIF. The CDR3 coding sequence is TGTGCCTGTGACACGCCGGTACTGGGGGACCACCGTCCGCCTCCGGGGACCGATAAACTCATCTTT.

As to this clone: A far larger clone is one nucleotide away, so this likely arose from a read error. The sample holds other DNA sequences that translate to the same CDR3. No call exists for the J gene, whereas the V gene is TRDV2. From germline, CDR1 is GEAIGNYY and CDR2 EKD. The CDR3 consists of 16 residues. CDR3 sequence reads: CACDPAPFKYTDKLIF. The CDR3 DNA reads as TGTGCCTGTGACCCGGCCCCCTTTAAATACACCGATAAGCTCATCTTT.

This clone counts as medium-sized. The same CDR3 arises from other DNA sequences in this sample as well. J is TRDJ1 and V is TRDV1; 8 nucleotides line up with TRDD3. Trimming at V came to 0 bases and at J to 5 bases, leaving 23 bases not matched to a gene. The CDR3 loop spans 21 amino acids. Germline V gene sequence: CDR1 TSWWSYY, CDR2 QGS. The CDR3 spells CALGELVSGKPWGRLWDKLIF. CDR3 DNA: TGTGCTCTTGGGGAACTAGTCTCGGGAAAGCCCTGGGGGAGGTTATGGGATAAACTCATCTTT.

The table lists this clone with a few counts. Translating this DNA gives a protein that differs at residue 6 from the TCRdb one, which belongs to a much larger clone; a read error is likely, and the protein shown is this translation. The chain carries TRDV1 and TRDJ1; 7 nucleotides line up with TRDD3. Germline V CDR1 and CDR2: TSWWSYY, QGS. The CDR3 is 17 residues long. J lost 1 base, V lost 4 bases, and 12 bases had no gene match. As DNA, the CDR3 is TGTGCTCTTGGGGCTACTCGCGGAGGATACGGCACCGATAAACTCATCTTT. It encodes CALGATRGGYGTDKLIF.

This clone was observed many times. This likely reflects a read error, since a far larger clone is one base away. Other DNA sequences of this sample code for an identical CDR3. J is TRDJ1 and V is TRDV1; 10 bases line up with TRDD3. The CDR3 has 18 residues. CDR1 TSWWSYY and CDR2 QGS come from the germline V gene. Here the CDR3 DNA reads TGTGCTCTCCTACCGTCCTACGGGGGATACGGGTACACCGATAAGCTCATCTTT. This codes for CALLPSYGGYGYTDKLIF.

About this clone itself: TCRdb records a much larger clone's protein for this DNA, with a difference at residue 9 that likely arises from a read error; the protein given is the translation of the DNA. The gene calls are TRDV1 and TRDJ1; D is possibly TRDD2 (6 bases). CDR1 TSWWSYY and CDR2 QGS come from the germline V gene. Trimming took 0 bases from V and 3 from J, leaving 23 bases between them. This CDR3 has 19 amino acids. The CDR3 nucleotides read TGTGCTCTTGGGGAACTCAGGGCCTTCCCGGGGAGAAAGGCCGATAAACTCATCTTT. Protein product: CALGELRAFPGRKADKLIF.

This clone was detected only a few times. The protein in TCRdb stems from a much larger clone and differs at residue 20 from this DNA's translation, likely a read error; here the protein is translated from the DNA. The V gene is TRDV1, but the J gene lacks a call; TRDD3 is the table's D call, not checked against the DNA. The germline V gene encodes CDR1 TSWWSYY and CDR2 QGS. The CDR3 sequence is 22 residues long. The CDR3 sequence: CALGDGRVSGFSGEPYTDKPIF. CDR3 DNA sequence: TGTGCTCTTGGGGATGGTAGAGTCTCGGGGTTCTCGGGGGAACCTTACACCGATAAACCCATCTTT.

This clone was observed at least ten times. One junction end disagrees with the germline gene, perhaps due to a read error. Other DNA sequences in this specimen translate into the identical CDR3. The chain uses TRDV2 and TRDJ1, with no clear D. CDR1 is GEAIGNYY and CDR2 is EKD in the germline V gene. The CDR3 runs to 15 residues. The CDR3 bases are TGTGCCTGTGAACCACTGTTACCGGGAAGCAATAAGCTCATCTTT. It encodes CACEPLLPGSNKLIF.

Points on this clone: This sequence is one base from a far larger clone and is likely a read error. This same CDR3 is encoded by further DNA sequences in the sample. The chain employs TRDV1 and TRDJ1; weak D call: TRDD2 (5 bases). The CDR3 has 17 residues. From germline, CDR1 is TSWWSYY and CDR2 QGS. The chain's CDR3 is CALGDLLSFKFTDKLIF. In DNA form, the CDR3 reads TGTGCTCTTGGGGATCTACTTTCCTTCAAGTTTACCGATAAGCTCATCTTT.

With respect to this clone: This likely came from a read error, as a far larger clone is one base away. Within the sample, other DNA sequences also encode this same CDR3. V usage is TRDV1 and J usage is TRDJ1, with D perhaps matching TRDD3 (7 bases). CDR1 is TSWWSYY and CDR2 is QGS in the germline V gene. This CDR3 region has 19 residues. V lost 0 bases, J lost 0 bases, and 20 bases lay in between. CDR3 DNA sequence: TGTGCTCTTGGGGAACTATCCTACCAAGGGGATAGCTACACCGATAAACTCATCTTT. Translated: CALGELSYQGDSYTDKLIF.

About this clone itself: TCRdb attributes to this sequence the protein of a much larger clone, which differs from the DNA translation at residue 13; a read error is likely, and the protein displayed is translated from the DNA. J is TRDJ4 and V is TRDV1, with TRDD3 as a possible D gene (6 bases). The J gene, left out of TCRdb, was set here by checking the DNA against germline. The CDR3 covers 16 residues. Germline V gene data show CDR1 as TSWWSYY and CDR2 as QGS. The germline V and J ends were trimmed by 2 bases and 6 bases, with 22 bases remaining between them. The DNA of the CDR3 is TGTGCTCTTGGGGAAATTGGTGGGCTGGGGACCAGGACCCTGATCTTT. It yields the protein CALGEIGGLGTRTLIF.

This clone was recorded many times. TCRdb has a much larger clone's protein, which differs at residue 11 from the translation of this DNA, likely because of a read error; what is shown is the protein translated from the DNA. V and J are TRDV1 and TRDJ1, with 7 bases that match TRDD3. V was clipped by 0 bases and J by 3 bases; unmatched bases: 10. Germline V gene sequence: CDR1 TSWWSYY, CDR2 QGS. CDR3 length: 17 residues. The CDR3 DNA reads as TGTGCTCTTGGGGAACTAGGGCTGGGATACACGGCCGATAAACTCATCTTT. Translated: CALGELGLGYTADKLIF.

In this sample, this clone turned up a few times. A read error is the likely source, as a far larger clone sits one nucleotide away. Other DNA sequences in the same sample also yield this CDR3. This chain uses TRDV1 with TRDJ1; D call uncertain. The J gene is not listed in TCRdb, so it was assigned here from a DNA match to germline. The CDR3 is 12 amino acids. The V gene lost 4 bases and the J gene lost 8 bases, with 11 bases spanning the gap. Germline assignment: CDR1 TSWWSYY and CDR2 QGS. The CDR3 spells CALGAVSQKLIF. DNA of the CDR3: TGTGCTCTTGGGGCCGTCTCCCAAAAACTCATCTTT.

As for this clone: TCRdb's protein for this DNA is that of a much larger clone and differs from the translation at residue 12, likely a read error; the protein shown is the DNA translation. The chain recombines TRDV1 with TRDJ4, with a tentative D call TRDD3 (6 bases). Here the J gene was assigned by germline matching of the DNA, as TCRdb has none. This CDR3 has 17 amino acids. CDR1 and CDR2 from the germline V gene are TSWWSYY and QGS. DNA for the CDR3: TGTGCTATTGGGGATCAGCTTTTTTCGGGAGCGAGCAGACCCCTGATCTTT. Protein product: CAIGDQLFSGASRPLIF.

This clone occurred a few times. This DNA translates differently at residue 15 from the TCRdb protein, which is that of a much larger clone; a read error is likely, and the protein shown is the DNA's own translation. The chain combines TRDV2 with TRDJ1, with 7 bases identical to TRDD3. Here the J gene came from matching the DNA to germline, since TCRdb omits it. Germline V gene lookup returns CDR1 GEAIGNYY and CDR2 EKD. The length of the CDR3 is 19 residues. The CDR3 loop is CACDTGQLGERMYTGKLIF. In DNA, the CDR3 is TGTGCCTGTGACACCGGCCAATTGGGGGAGCGGATGTACACCGGTAAACTCATCTTT.

This clone was seen more than once but under ten times. TCRdb has a much larger clone's protein, which differs at residue 8 from the translation of this DNA, likely because of a read error; what is shown is the protein translated from the DNA. This chain uses TRDV2 with TRDJ1; D remains unclear. The J gene was not available in TCRdb and was assigned here by matching the DNA to germline segments. Trimming removed 3 bases from V and 1 base from J, with 17 bases in between. The CDR3 loop spans 16 amino acids. Germline V CDR1 and CDR2: GEAIGNYY, EKD. The CDR3 bases are TGTGCCTGTGACTTTCTAATGGAGGATCTCACCGATAAACTCATCTTT. This gives the protein CACDFLMEDLTDKLIF.

This clone was detected a few times. The TCRdb protein comes from a much larger clone and disagrees with this DNA's translation at residue 13, likely due to a read error; the protein given here is derived from the DNA. The chain employs TRDV1 and TRDJ1; 9 nucleotides align to TRDD3. Germline V gene sequence: CDR1 TSWWSYY, CDR2 QGS. V lost 2 bases and J lost 0; bases outside the gene matches: 31. The CDR3 totals 25 residues. The DNA of the CDR3 is TGTGCTCTTGGGGAAGTGGGCCTACACCTGGGGGATGCAGTGAGGAGGCCACTGTACACCGATAAACTCATCTTT. Encoded protein: CALGEVGLHLGDAVRRPLYTDKLIF.

This clone was seen a handful of times. TCRdb records a much larger clone's protein for this DNA, with a difference at residue 8 that likely arises from a read error; the protein given is the translation of the DNA. This chain joins TRDV1 and TRDJ1; D remains unclear. Assignment of the J gene here rests on matching the DNA to germline, because TCRdb gives none. CDR1 TSWWSYY and CDR2 QGS come from the germline V gene. Trimming left V 2 bases short and J 0 bases short, with 16 bases between. The CDR3 runs 17 residues. CDR3 sequence reads: CALGEGFPQTYTDKLIF. For the CDR3, the DNA is TGTGCTCTTGGGGAAGGTTTCCCCCAGACCTACACCGATAAACTCATCTTT.

This clone was recorded a few times. A single base is all that separates this from a far larger clone, so a read error is likely. The same CDR3 also results from other DNA sequences found in this sample. The chain links TRDV1 to TRDJ1; 8 bases map to TRDD3. No J segment appears in TCRdb, so it was assigned here by matching the sequence to germline. CDR3 length: 19 residues. CDR1 and CDR2 (germline): TSWWSYY, QGS. J lost 2 bases, V lost 4 bases, and 18 bases had no gene match. Written as DNA, the CDR3 is TGTGCTCTTGGGGGATCGCTACGCGGGGGATATGTTCAAACCGATAAACTCATCTTT. Protein sequence: CALGGSLRGGYVQTDKLIF.

This clone came up a few times. This sequence is one base from a far larger clone and is likely a read error. Different DNA sequences within this sample yield the same CDR3. This chain uses TRDV1 with TRDJ1; the D gene is possibly TRDD3 (7 bases). CDR1 is TSWWSYY, CDR2 QGS, per germline. This CDR3 has 17 amino acids. DNA for the CDR3: TGTGCTCTCGGGGAAACGTCCTACTGGGGATCCACCGATAAACTCATCTTT. This encodes CALGETSYWGSTDKLIF.

The table lists this clone with many counts. A far larger clone lies a single base away; this is likely a read error. Different DNA sequences within this sample yield the same CDR3. CDR3 DNA: TGTGCCCTTGGGGCTCTTCCTTTACTGGGGGTCAACACCGATAAACTCATCTTT. Amino acids: CALGALPLLGVNTDKLIF. The chain is built from TRDV1 and TRDJ1; 8 bases match TRDD3. Assignment of the J gene here rests on matching the DNA to germline, because TCRdb gives none. The CDR3 has 18 residues. The germline V gene encodes CDR1 TSWWSYY and CDR2 QGS.

This clone was seen ten or more times. The TCRdb protein, from a much larger clone, departs from this DNA's translation at residue 7, likely by read error; the protein shown derives from the DNA. The chain is built from TRDV2 and TRDJ1; D remains unclear. The J gene, absent from TCRdb, was called here by matching the DNA to germline. This CDR3 spans 16 amino acids. Germline values: CDR1 GEAIGNYY, CDR2 EKD. V gave up 0 bases and J gave up 1 base, with 14 bases separating them. DNA for the CDR3: TGTGCCTGTGACACCGAGGGAGAAGAGGGCACCGATAAACTCATCTTT. Its protein product is CACDTEGEEGTDKLIF.

This clone has a count of ten or more. TCRdb's listed protein matches a much larger clone and diverges from this DNA's translation at residue 11, likely through a read error; the protein shown comes from the DNA. This chain uses TRDV1 with TRDJ1; D gene unclear. TCRdb offers no J gene call, so here the DNA was matched to germline to obtain one. The V end was cut by 4 bases, the J end by 0 bases, with 30 bases between. The CDR3 is 21 residues long. The germline V gene encodes CDR1 TSWWSYY and CDR2 QGS. CDR3 bases: TGTGCTCTTGGGGTCCCGGGGCCGGGGCCGATTAGTCGGGAGAACACCGATAAACTCATCTTT. Its protein product is CALGVPGPGPISRENTDKLIF.

This clone was detected ten times or more. The amino acid sequence in TCRdb belongs to a much larger clone and departs from this DNA's translation at residue 14, likely a sequencing read error; the sequence shown is translated from the DNA. Additional DNA sequences in this sample encode the identical CDR3. The chain recombines TRDV1 with TRDJ1, with 7 bases matching TRDD3. The V gene's germline CDR1 is TSWWSYY and CDR2 QGS. Germline trimming cut 2 bases from V and 9 bases from J; bases unmatched to any gene: 24. This CDR3 contains 19 residues. The CDR3 loop reads CALGEFSKRFRTGVKELIF. For the CDR3, the DNA is TGTGCTCTTGGGGAATTCTCTAAAAGATTCCGTACTGGGGTTAAGGAACTCATCTTT.

On this clone itself: It differs at one base from a far larger clone, so likely a read error. This chain uses TRDV3 with TRDJ1; D perhaps matches TRDD3 (5 bases). TCRdb offers no J gene call, so here the DNA was matched to germline to obtain one. Per germline, CDR1 TVYSNPD and CDR2 GDNSRS (reference sequence). The CDR3 consists of 16 residues. The DNA for the CDR3 is TGTGCCTCTAAAAGTCGGGGAGGTATCCACACCGACAAACTCATCTTT. Translated: CASKSRGGIHTDKLIF. Drawing the rest from reference TRDV3 and TRDJ1, the complete variable domain is CDKVTQSSPDQTVASGSEVVLLCTYDTVYSNPDLFWYRIRPDYSFQFVFYGDNSRSEGADFTQGRFSVKHILTQKAFHLVISPVRTEDSATYYCASKSRGGIHTDKLIFGKGTRVTVEP.

This clone was counted between two and nine times. The J gene is TRDJ1, the V gene TRDV1; D perhaps matches TRDD3 (5 bases). Looked up from germline, CDR1 is TSWWSYY and CDR2 is QGS. V was trimmed by 0 bases and J by 5 bases, leaving 37 bases between them. This CDR3 region has 23 residues. The CDR3 loop is CALGELGSMVGHHSPRGGDKLIF. Here the CDR3 DNA reads TGTGCTCTTGGGGAACTAGGCTCTATGGTTGGGCACCACTCTCCCCGGGGAGGGGATAAACTCATCTTT.

This clone was seen a handful of times. TCRdb records a much larger clone's protein for this DNA, with a difference at residue 25 that likely arises from a read error; the protein given is the translation of the DNA. J is TRDJ2 and V is TRDV1; 9 positions match TRDD3. The DNA end is more similar to TRDJ1, so the J call may be wrong. This CDR3 spans 26 amino acids. The germline V gene has CDR1 TSWWSYY and CDR2 QGS. The CDR3: CALGELGWTKFLSDWGRQTLTAQLIF. CDR3 nucleotide sequence: TGTGCTCTTGGGGAACTAGGATGGACAAAGTTCCTATCGGACTGGGGGAGACAAACGTTGACAGCACAACTCATCTTT.

This clone came up many times. This sequence joins TRDV2 and TRDJ1; 12 nucleotides align to TRDD3. J gave up 7 bases and V 2 bases, and 40 bases lay outside the gene matches. Germline loops: CDR1 GEAIGNYY, CDR2 EKD. There are 26 residues in the CDR3. DNA for the CDR3: TGTGCCTGTGACAACGGATCTCGCTACTTACCCTATGTACTGGGGGATACCCTCCAAGGGATGGGTAAACTCATCTTT. Amino acid sequence: CACDNGSRYLPYVLGDTLQGMGKLIF.